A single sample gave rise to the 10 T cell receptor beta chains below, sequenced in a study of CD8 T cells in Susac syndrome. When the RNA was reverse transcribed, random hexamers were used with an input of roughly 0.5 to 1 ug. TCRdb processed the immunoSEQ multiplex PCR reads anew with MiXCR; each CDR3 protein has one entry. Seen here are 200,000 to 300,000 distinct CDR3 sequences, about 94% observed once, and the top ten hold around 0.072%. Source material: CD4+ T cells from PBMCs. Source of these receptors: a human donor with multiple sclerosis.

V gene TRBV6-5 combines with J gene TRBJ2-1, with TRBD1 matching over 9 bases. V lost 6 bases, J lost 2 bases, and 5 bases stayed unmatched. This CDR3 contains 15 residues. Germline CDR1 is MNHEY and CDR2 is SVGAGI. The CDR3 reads CASRNRDRAYNEQFF. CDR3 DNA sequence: TGTGCCAGCAGGAACCGGGACAGGGCCTACAATGAGCAGTTCTTC.

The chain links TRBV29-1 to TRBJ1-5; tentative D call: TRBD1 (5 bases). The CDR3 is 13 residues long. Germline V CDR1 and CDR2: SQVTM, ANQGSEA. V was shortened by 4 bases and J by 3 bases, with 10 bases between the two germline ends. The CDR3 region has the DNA TGCAGCGTTGGTCTGGGGGACAATCAGCCCCAGCATTTT. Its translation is CSVGLGDNQPQHF. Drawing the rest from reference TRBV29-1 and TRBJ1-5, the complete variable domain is SAVISQKPSRDICQRGTSLTIQCQVDSQVTMMFWYRQQPGQSLTLIATANQGSEATYESGFVIDKFPISRPNLTFSTLTVSNMSPEDSSIYLCSVGLGDNQPQHFGDGTRLSIL.

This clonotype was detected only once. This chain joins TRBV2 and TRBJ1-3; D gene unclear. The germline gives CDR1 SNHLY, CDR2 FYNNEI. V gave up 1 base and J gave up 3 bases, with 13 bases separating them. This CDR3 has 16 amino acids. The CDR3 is CASSEVLGRDGNTIYF. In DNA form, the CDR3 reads TGTGCCAGCAGTGAAGTTCTCGGCAGAGATGGAAACACCATATATTTT.

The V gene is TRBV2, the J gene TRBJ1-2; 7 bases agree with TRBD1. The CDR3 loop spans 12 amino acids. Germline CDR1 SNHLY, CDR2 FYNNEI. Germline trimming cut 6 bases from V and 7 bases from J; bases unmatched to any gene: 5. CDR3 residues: CASSIDRAGYTF. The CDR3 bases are TGTGCCAGCAGCATTGACAGGGCTGGCTACACCTTC. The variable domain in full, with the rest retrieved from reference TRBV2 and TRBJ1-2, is EPEVTQTPSHQVTQMGQEVILRCVPISNHLYFYWYRQILGQKVEFLVSFYNNEISEKSEIFDDQFSVERPDGSNFTLKIRSTKLEDSAMYFCASSIDRAGYTFGSGTRLTVV.

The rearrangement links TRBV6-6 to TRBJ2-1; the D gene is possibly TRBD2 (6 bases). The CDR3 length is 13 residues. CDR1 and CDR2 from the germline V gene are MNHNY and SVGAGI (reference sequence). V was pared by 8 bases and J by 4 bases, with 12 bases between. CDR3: CASGPSEYNEQFF. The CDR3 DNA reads TGTGCCAGCGGTCCTAGCGAATACAATGAGCAGTTCTTC.

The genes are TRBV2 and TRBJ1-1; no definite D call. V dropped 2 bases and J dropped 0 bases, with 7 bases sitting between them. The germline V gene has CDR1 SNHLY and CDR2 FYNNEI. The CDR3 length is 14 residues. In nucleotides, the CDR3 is TGTGCCAGCAGTGAACAGACTGTGAACACTGAAGCTTTCTTT. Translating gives CASSEQTVNTEAFF.

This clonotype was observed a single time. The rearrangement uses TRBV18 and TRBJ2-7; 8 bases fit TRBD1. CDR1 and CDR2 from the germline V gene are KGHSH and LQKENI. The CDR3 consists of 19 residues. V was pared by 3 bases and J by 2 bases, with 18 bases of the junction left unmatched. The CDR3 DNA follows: TGTGCCAGCTCACCTGTGTCCCTTCCGGGACAGGAAAGTCCCTACGAGCAGTACGTC. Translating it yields CASSPVSLPGQESPYEQYV.

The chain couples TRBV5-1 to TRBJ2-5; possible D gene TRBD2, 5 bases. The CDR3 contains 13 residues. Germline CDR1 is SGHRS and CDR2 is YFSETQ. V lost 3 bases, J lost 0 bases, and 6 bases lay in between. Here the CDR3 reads CASSWRDQETQYF. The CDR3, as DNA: TGCGCCAGCAGCTGGCGGGACCAAGAGACCCAGTACTTC.

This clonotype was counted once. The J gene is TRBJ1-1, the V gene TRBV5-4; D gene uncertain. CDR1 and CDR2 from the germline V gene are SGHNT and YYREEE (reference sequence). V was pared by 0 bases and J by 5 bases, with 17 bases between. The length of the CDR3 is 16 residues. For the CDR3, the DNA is TGTGCCAGCAGCTTGGAAGGACTCCCGACGGGTACTGAAGCTTTCTTT. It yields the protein CASSLEGLPTGTEAFF.

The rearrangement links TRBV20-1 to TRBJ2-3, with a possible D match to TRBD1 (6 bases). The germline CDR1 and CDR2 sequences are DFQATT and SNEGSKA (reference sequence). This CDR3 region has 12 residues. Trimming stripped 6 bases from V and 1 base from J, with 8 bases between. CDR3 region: CSAGQRTDTQYF. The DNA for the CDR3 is TGCAGTGCCGGACAGCGCACAGATACGCAGTATTTT.